The rows below give T cell receptor beta chains drawn from one sample of a study of blood T cells in healthy people across ages. One entry per CDR3 protein, called by TCRdb with MiXCR from the 5' RACE reads. Found here are about 760,000 distinct CDR3 sequences, 56% of them singletons; the top ten hold about a quarter. Sequences were obtained from blood. These receptors were obtained from a man aged 35-49 years in good health. The conserved cysteine and the conserved F or W are not part of the CDR3 here.

V | CDR3
TRBV20-1 | SARDRQGWTNEKLF
TRBV10-3 | AISEGRENEQF
TRBV6-5 | ASSYSTLRSDTQY
TRBV20-1 | SAYGDANTEAF
TRBV7-9 | ASSLLRNQETQY
TRBV6-2/TRBV6-3 | ASKESSYEQY
TRBV13 | ASSFGLATDTQY
TRBV4-1 | ASSQDPGESYNEQF
TRBV4-2 | ASSQLVRDLWGLLREQY
TRBV6-1 | ATLDRADSSGVNGQY
TRBV6-2/TRBV6-3 | ASRPGQLNQPQH
TRBV7-2 | ASSLTEDTEAF
TRBV27 | ASSLTGGRYNEQF
TRBV24-1 | ATSDPTTRGVQETQY
TRBV20-1 | SARDPRDSNTDTQY
TRBV29-1 | SQAGASGEQF
TRBV3-1 | ASSQGGQPRNEQF
TRBV11-1 | ASSPDWRGYEQY
TRBV7-2 | ASSLALGDTQY
TRBV27 | ASSLAFTAYTDTQY
TRBV21-1 | ASSVRTGFRSNQPQH
TRBV20-1 | SAPKGGITDTQY
TRBV20-1 | SAREPGQTYEQY
TRBV10-3 | AISSGLEDEQY
TRBV20-1 | SATNPSSYEQY
TRBV28 | ASSFSDSLNEQY
TRBV7-9 | ASSYNDRVWYGYT
TRBV6-6 | ASRTRVASGANVLT
TRBV13 | ASSPFGTPGTDTQY
TRBV29-1 | SVVGAAAGVNNEQF
TRBV12-3/TRBV12-4 | ASSLGTGMLDEQF
TRBV7-2 | ASSGGSRIGDEQF
TRBV29-1 | SVEDSPWDRGDGYT
TRBV29-1 | SVEGQGVGEEQY
TRBV6-4 | ASSDDFESNEQY